A selection of T cell receptor beta chains follows, all from one sample in a study of T cells after yellow fever vaccination. TCRdb itself ran the 5' RACE reads through MiXCR, one entry per CDR3 protein. The table has under 600,000 distinct CDR3 sequences, about a fifth seen once; the top ten hold roughly 16%. The input for sequencing was PBMCs, taken roughly 23 days after the first yellow fever vaccination. These receptors were taken from a man between 18 and 29 years old who received the YFV17D yellow fever vaccine. The CDR3 runs from the conserved cysteine through the conserved F or W. The order of the fields is V gene, J gene, clone size, D gene, CDR3 protein, CDR3 DNA. A D gene is named only where the DNA matches it firmly. Only part of the rows carry a size: once, few, many, or a class if the clone is expanded.

>TRBV25-1|TRBJ2-5|.|TRBD1
CASSVSGTEETQYF
TGTGCCAGCAGTGTCTCCGGGACAGAAGAGACCCAGTACTTC
>TRBV4-1|TRBJ2-1|.|TRBD1
CASSDRTGAYPNEQFF
TGCGCCAGCAGCGACAGGACAGGAGCCTACCCTAATGAGCAGTTCTTC
>TRBV7-2|TRBJ2-2|few|TRBD1
CASSFRDRVTGELFF
TGTGCCAGCAGCTTCCGGGACAGGGTGACCGGGGAGCTGTTTTTT
>TRBV24-1|TRBJ1-2|.|TRBD1
CATSDRVSGTGGIGYTF
TGTGCCACCAGTGATCGAGTGTCCGGGACAGGGGGCATTGGCTACACCTTC
>TRBV9|TRBJ1-5|.|.
CASSLRPGGNQPQHF
TGTGCCAGCAGCCTCCGGCCGGGGGGCAATCAGCCCCAGCATTTT
>TRBV12-3/TRBV12-4|TRBJ1-1|.|.
CASSSGQFEAFF
TGTGCCAGCAGTTCCGGGCAGTTCGAAGCTTTCTTT
>TRBV7-2|TRBJ2-3|many|.
CASTEVGARTDTQYF
TGTGCCAGCACTGAGGTCGGGGCCCGCACAGATACGCAGTATTTT
>TRBV24-1|TRBJ2-5|few|TRBD1
CATSPGGLETQYF
TGTGCCACCAGTCCAGGGGGTCTGGAGACCCAGTACTTC
>TRBV6-1|TRBJ2-2|.|.
CASARGPNTGELFF
TGTGCCAGCGCGCGGGGCCCGAACACCGGGGAGCTGTTTTTT
>TRBV14|TRBJ2-2|.|TRBD2
CASSRLAGGTTGELFF
TGTGCCAGCAGCCGACTAGCGGGGGGAACGACCGGGGAGCTGTTTTTT
>TRBV11-1|TRBJ2-1|few|.
CASNREVWDEQFF
TGTGCCAGCAACAGGGAAGTTTGGGATGAGCAGTTCTTC
>TRBV7-6|TRBJ1-1|.|.
CASSLESPGYTEAFF
TGTGCCAGCAGCTTAGAGAGTCCAGGGTACACTGAAGCTTTCTTT
>TRBV12-3/TRBV12-4|TRBJ1-2|few|.
CASSLALRGEGYTF
TGTGCCAGCAGTTTAGCGCTTAGGGGGGAAGGCTACACCTTC
>TRBV15|TRBJ2-2|few|TRBD2
CATSRDHRGGASGELFF
TGTGCCACCAGCAGAGATCATCGCGGGGGGGCCTCCGGGGAGCTGTTTTTT
>TRBV12-5|TRBJ1-2|.|.
CASVNPEADYGYTF
TGTGCTAGTGTCAATCCCGAAGCGGACTATGGCTACACCTTC
>TRBV4-3|TRBJ1-5|.|.
CASRRHYSNQPQHF
TGCGCCAGTAGGCGGCATTATAGCAATCAGCCCCAGCATTTT
>TRBV18|TRBJ2-7|.|.
CASSPPGLNYEQYF
TGTGCCAGCTCACCTCCAGGGTTAAATTACGAGCAGTACTTC
>TRBV21-1|TRBJ1-1|.|.
CASSSPTGTMTEAFF
TGTGCCAGCAGCTCACCTACCGGGACAATGACTGAAGCTTTCTTT
>TRBV3-1|TRBJ2-1|.|.
CASSQEGQPPYNEQFF
TGTGCCAGCAGCCAAGAGGGGCAGCCTCCCTACAATGAGCAGTTCTTC
>TRBV28|TRBJ2-2|.|.
CASSLWGNGELFF
TGTGCCAGCAGTTTATGGGGAAATGGGGAGCTGTTTTTT
>TRBV7-2|TRBJ1-1|.|TRBD1
CASRLGQGNTEAFF
TGTGCCAGCAGACTCGGACAGGGGAACACTGAAGCTTTCTTT
>TRBV6-2/TRBV6-3|TRBJ2-1|few|.
CAISVVLRGTYNEQFF
TGTGCCATCTCCGTGGTACTGAGGGGGACCTACAATGAGCAGTTCTTC
>TRBV6-1|TRBJ2-5|.|.
CASSPSGAAQETQYF
TGTGCCAGCAGCCCCTCTGGGGCAGCCCAAGAGACCCAGTACTTC
>TRBV28|TRBJ1-2|few|TRBD1
CASSSRQGINYGYTF
TGTGCCAGCAGTTCACGACAGGGTATTAACTATGGCTACACCTTC
>TRBV11-2|TRBJ2-1|.|.
CASRSLSSEQFF
TGTGCCAGCAGATCTCTCAGCTCGGAGCAGTTCTTC
>TRBV5-1|TRBJ2-5|.|.
CASSLGLYQETQYF
TGCGCCAGCAGCTTGGGACTGTACCAAGAGACCCAGTACTTC
>TRBV12-3/TRBV12-4|TRBJ1-5|many|.
CASSFGQPQHF
TGTGCCAGCAGTTTTGGTCAGCCCCAGCATTTT
>TRBV6-1|TRBJ1-2|.|.
CASSRVVREGVANYGYTF
TGTGCCAGCAGCCGGGTTGTAAGGGAAGGGGTCGCTAACTATGGCTACACCTTC
>TRBV24-1|TRBJ1-2|.|.
CATGAKGYTF
TGTGCCACCGGGGCGAAGGGCTACACCTTC
>TRBV4-3|TRBJ2-3|.|.
CASSQSRLWGTQYF
TGCGCCAGCAGCCAATCCCGACTGTGGGGTACGCAGTATTTT
>TRBV6-2/TRBV6-3|TRBJ2-5|few|.
CASSYLRGPQLGETQYF
TGTGCCAGCAGTTACCTCAGGGGACCGCAGCTTGGGGAGACCCAGTACTTC
>TRBV7-3|TRBJ2-5|many|TRBD2
CASSLTGGAGETQYF
TGTGCCAGCAGCTTAACCGGGGGGGCAGGAGAGACCCAGTACTTC
>TRBV3-1|TRBJ2-7|many|.
CASSPGAYEQYF
TGTGCCAGCAGCCCGGGGGCCTACGAGCAGTACTTC
>TRBV7-8|TRBJ2-5|many|.
CASSFGEQETQYF
TGTGCCAGCAGCTTCGGCGAACAAGAGACCCAGTACTTC
>TRBV20-1|TRBJ2-5|few|.
CSARVVEQETQYF
TGCAGTGCCAGGGTGGTGGAGCAAGAGACCCAGTACTTC
>TRBV12-3/TRBV12-4|TRBJ1-4|.|.
CASSWQTSWEKLFF
TGTGCCAGCAGCTGGCAAACCTCATGGGAAAAACTGTTTTTT
>TRBV5-6|TRBJ2-7|.|.
CASSSNPWTGKYYEQYF
TGTGCCAGCAGCTCTAATCCATGGACGGGGAAGTACTACGAGCAGTACTTC
>TRBV6-2/TRBV6-3|TRBJ1-1|.|.
CASSPVRRGANTEAFF
TGTGCCAGCAGTCCGGTGAGGCGGGGGGCAAACACTGAAGCTTTCTTT
>TRBV5-1|TRBJ2-1|.|TRBD2
CASGYPSGGTYNEQFF
TGCGCCAGCGGATATCCAAGCGGGGGGACCTACAATGAGCAGTTCTTC
>TRBV20-1|TRBJ2-7|few|.
CSASWGTYEQYF
TGCAGTGCTAGCTGGGGGACCTACGAGCAGTACTTC